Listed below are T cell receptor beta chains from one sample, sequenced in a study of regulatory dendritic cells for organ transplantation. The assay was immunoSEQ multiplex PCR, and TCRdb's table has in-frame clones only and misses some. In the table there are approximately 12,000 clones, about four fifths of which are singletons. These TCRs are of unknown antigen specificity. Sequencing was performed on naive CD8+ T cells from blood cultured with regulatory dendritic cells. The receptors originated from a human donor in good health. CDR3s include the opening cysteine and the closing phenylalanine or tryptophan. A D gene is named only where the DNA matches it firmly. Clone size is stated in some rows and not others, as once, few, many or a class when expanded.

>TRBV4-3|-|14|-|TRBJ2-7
TGCGCCAGCAGCGAGGGCCTTACTCCCTACGAGCAGTACTTC
CASSEGLTPYEQYF
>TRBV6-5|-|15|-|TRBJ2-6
TGTGCCAGCAGCTCCAGGGGTTCTGGGGCCAACGTCCTGACTTTC
CASSSRGSGANVLTF
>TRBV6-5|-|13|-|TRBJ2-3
TGTGCCAGCAGTCTCACTAGCACAGATACGCAGTATTTT
CASSLTSTDTQYF
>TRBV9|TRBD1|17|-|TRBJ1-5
TGTGCCAGCAGCAGAGGGGACAGGGCGAAAGGCAATCAGCCCCAGCATTTT
CASSRGDRAKGNQPQHF
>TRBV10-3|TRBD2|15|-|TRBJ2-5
TGTGCCATCAGTGGGGCTAGCGGGGGGCCAGAGACCCAGTACTTC
CAISGASGGPETQYF
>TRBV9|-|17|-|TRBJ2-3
TGTGCCAGCAGCGTCCCAATGCTGGGGGCAGAAGGAGATACGCAGTATTTT
CASSVPMLGAEGDTQYF
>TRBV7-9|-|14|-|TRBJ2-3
TGTGCCAGCAGCTTTTTGGACTCCACAGATACGCAGTATTTT
CASSFLDSTDTQYF
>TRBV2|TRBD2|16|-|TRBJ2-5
TGTGCCAGCAGTGAATTATTAGCGGGGTACCAAGAGACCCAGTACTTC
CASSELLAGYQETQYF
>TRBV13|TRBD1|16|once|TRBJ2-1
TGTGCCAGCAGCTCATCGGACAGGGCCCTCTTGAATGAGCAGTTCTTC
CASSSSDRALLNEQFF
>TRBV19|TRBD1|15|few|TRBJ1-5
TGTGCCAGTAGTTATACGACAGGGTCCGGACAGCCCCAGCATTTT
CASSYTTGSGQPQHF